Listed here are 5 T cell receptor beta chains from one sample, sequenced in a study of post-analysis software for immune sequencing data (dated by TCRdb to about 2015). The research as a whole found: About five TRBV segments, including TRBV5-6, TRBV5-1 and TRBV20-1, were significantly more frequent in patients than controls.

No antigen is known for these receptors. The receptor library was made with PCR. This sample was sequenced with an Illumina HiSeq 2500. To reduce PCR and sequencing biases, unique molecular identifiers were built into the TCR beta cDNA libraries. Starting from the raw public reads, TCRdb applied fastp trimming at Q25, assembled clones with MiXCR and retained in-frame beta chains. One record per CDR3 amino acid sequence lists the most common genes and DNA. The sample contains about 200,000 distinct CDR3 sequences, 29% of them found a single time. The top ten clonotypes cover roughly 3.5% of the sample. The sample was blood. Receptors originate from a girl younger than 18 with multiple sclerosis.

A word on this clonotype: A much larger clone is a single base away; this may be a read error. The chain is built from TRBV5-1 and TRBJ2-1, with 7 positions matching TRBD2. V shed 3 bases and J 7 bases; nucleotides not matched to a gene: 13. Per germline, CDR1 SGHRS and CDR2 YFSETQ. The CDR3 consists of 16 residues. The DNA for the CDR3 is TGCGCCAGCAGCTCGGGAGACGGGGGAGGGTGGAATGAGCAGTTCTTC. Translation gives CASSSGDGGGWNEQFF.

The chain combines TRBV27 with TRBJ2-4; D is possibly TRBD2 (5 bases). Trimming pared 8 bases from V and 13 bases from J, leaving 24 bases between. Germline V lookup: CDR1 MNHEY, CDR2 SMNVEV (reference sequence). This CDR3 comprises 14 residues. The CDR3 loop is CASRAGTDLGEQYF. In DNA form, the CDR3 reads TGTGCCAGCCGGGCCGGAACAGATCTTGGGGAGCAGTACTTC.

The chain uses TRBV29-1 and TRBJ2-3, with TRBD2 identical over 12 bases. The germline CDR1 and CDR2 sequences are SQVTM and ANQGSEA. This CDR3 is 12 amino acids long. V shed 8 bases, J shed 7 bases, and the junction held 4 bases outside the gene matches. This CDR3 is CSTTSGSHTQYF. The DNA for the CDR3 is TGCAGCACGACTAGCGGGAGTCATACGCAGTATTTT.

This clonotype was seen a single time. This may come from a read error, since a much larger clone is one base off. V gene TRBV10-2 combines with J gene TRBJ2-3; a possible D gene is TRBD2 (5 bases). CDR3 length equals 16 residues. Germline assignment: CDR1 WSHSY and CDR2 SAAADI. V was shortened by 5 bases and J by 4 bases, with 19 bases between the two germline ends. The CDR3 sequence is CASSNQKGMRADTQYF. The CDR3 DNA is TGCGCCAGCAGTAATCAAAAGGGAATGAGGGCAGATACGCAGTATTTT.

This clonotype was detected many times. The chain links TRBV7-9 to TRBJ2-1; D ambiguous. Germline CDR1 reads SEHNR; CDR2 reads FQNEAQ (reference sequence). CDR3 length: 17 amino acids. Trimming cost V 7 bases and J 2 bases, with 21 bases left between them. The CDR3: CASNPYPSWTAYNEQFF. DNA of the CDR3: TGTGCCAGCAACCCTTATCCCTCCTGGACGGCCTACAATGAGCAGTTCTTC.